This entry features one T cell receptor beta chain sequence. There are 16 residues in the CDR3. These data come from a study of blood T cell repertoires in COVID-19. Original methodology: Cell counts per sample came from amplifying reference gene primers. The method was immunoSEQ multiplex PCR; TCRdb's version includes in-frame clones alone and lacks a portion of them. V, J and clone size derive from that table, while D and trimming were established from the DNA sequence. The sample contains about 150,000 clones, about 90% of which appear only once. Sequenced input: peripheral blood. V usage is TRBV21-1 and J usage is TRBJ1-5; the table's D call, TRBD1, was not checked against the DNA. TRBV21-1 is tagged as a pseudogene. The clonotype originates from a man between 50 and 59 years old with acute or convalescent COVID-19. CDR3 protein: CATSRGARAEIQPQHF. Here the CDR3 DNA reads TGTGCCACCAGTAGGGGCGCCAGGGCCGAGATACAGCCCCAGCATTTT.